This is a list of T cell receptor beta chains from one sample in a study of T cells in localized non-small cell lung cancer. Produced via immunoSEQ multiplex PCR; TCRdb's table is partial and in-frame only. The table includes some 22,000 clones, approximately 88% detected once. Sample: PBMCs, taken before any cancer treatment. The receptors here all came from a man aged 40 to 70 with stage II lung adenocarcinoma. The CDR3 runs from the conserved cysteine through the conserved F or W.

V gene: TRBV19; J gene: TRBJ1-1; CDR3 length: 12; CDR3 protein: CASFDRNTEAFF
V gene: TRBV27; J gene: TRBJ2-3; CDR3 length: 15; CDR3 protein: CASSFQGAGVDTQYF
V gene: TRBV21-1; J gene: TRBJ2-3; CDR3 length: 11; CDR3 protein: CASRATDTQYF
V gene: TRBV21-1; J gene: TRBJ2-2; CDR3 length: 13; CDR3 protein: CASNLAGAGELFF
V gene: TRBV6-5; J gene: TRBJ1-2; CDR3 length: 13; CDR3 protein: CASSTRQEYGYTF
V gene: TRBV6-5; J gene: TRBJ2-3; CDR3 length: 15; CDR3 protein: CASTTRAASTDTQYF
V gene: TRBV6-5; J gene: TRBJ2-7; CDR3 length: 14; CDR3 protein: CASRVGQGSYEQYF
V gene: TRBV7-3; J gene: TRBJ2-5; CDR3 length: 15; CDR3 protein: CASSLGGTSAETQYF
V gene: TRBV5-6; J gene: TRBJ2-7; CDR3 length: 15; CDR3 protein: CASSLVTPANYEQYF
V gene: TRBV7-6; J gene: TRBJ2-7; CDR3 length: 14; CDR3 protein: CASSLGGRGNEQYF
V gene: TRBV7-2; J gene: TRBJ2-1; CDR3 length: 15; CDR3 protein: CASSTWTDSYNEQFF
V gene: TRBV5-6; J gene: TRBJ2-2; CDR3 length: 15; CDR3 protein: CASSLWGINTGELFF
V gene: TRBV7-3; J gene: TRBJ2-3; CDR3 length: 17; CDR3 protein: CASSLTGLTSSTDTQYF
V gene: TRBV4-3; J gene: TRBJ1-2; CDR3 length: 16; CDR3 protein: CASSQDGAGANYGYTF
V gene: TRBV30; J gene: TRBJ2-1; CDR3 length: 14; CDR3 protein: CAWSRVAVGNEQFF
V gene: TRBV7-9; J gene: TRBJ2-7; CDR3 length: 14; CDR3 protein: CASSLQGTNYEQYF
V gene: TRBV9; J gene: TRBJ1-2; CDR3 length: 17; CDR3 protein: CASSVAFSRGASYGYTF
V gene: TRBV5-1; J gene: TRBJ2-1; CDR3 length: 15; CDR3 protein: CASSLDWGGYNEQFF
V gene: TRBV6-1; J gene: TRBJ2-7; CDR3 length: 14; CDR3 protein: CASFSLAPVGEQYF
V gene: TRBV18; J gene: TRBJ2-7; CDR3 length: 15; CDR3 protein: CASSPSGQGAGEQYF
V gene: TRBV5-1; J gene: TRBJ2-2; CDR3 length: 16; CDR3 protein: CASSLRTLGGTGELFF
V gene: TRBV14; J gene: TRBJ2-5; CDR3 length: 13; CDR3 protein: CASSRALLETQYF
V gene: TRBV7-8; J gene: TRBJ1-5; CDR3 length: 15; CDR3 protein: CASSLWTPDNQPQHF
V gene: TRBV18; J gene: TRBJ1-1; CDR3 length: 12; CDR3 protein: CASALGDTEAFF
V gene: TRBV4-1; J gene: TRBJ2-7; CDR3 length: 17; CDR3 protein: CASSQDLIQGASYEQYF
V gene: TRBV6-5; J gene: TRBJ2-7; CDR3 length: 15; CDR3 protein: CATSTVAGGPYEQYF
V gene: TRBV5-4; J gene: TRBJ1-2; CDR3 length: 15; CDR3 protein: CASSLGQGFNYGYTF
V gene: TRBV10-3; J gene: TRBJ2-6; CDR3 length: 15; CDR3 protein: CASGDAVSGANVLTF
V gene: TRBV5-1; J gene: TRBJ1-1; CDR3 length: 15; CDR3 protein: CASSLGQTMNTEAFF
V gene: TRBV7-2; J gene: TRBJ2-1; CDR3 length: 13; CDR3 protein: CASSLDGRNEQFF
V gene: TRBV5-5; J gene: TRBJ2-3; CDR3 length: 13; CDR3 protein: CASSPGGADTQYF
V gene: TRBV30; J gene: TRBJ2-7; CDR3 length: 16; CDR3 protein: CAAVLSGRRTSYEQYF
V gene: TRBV5-4; J gene: TRBJ2-3; CDR3 length: 15; CDR3 protein: CASSLAGAGTDTQYF
V gene: TRBV11-3; J gene: TRBJ1-3; CDR3 length: 13; CDR3 protein: CASSSLSGNTIYF
V gene: TRBV19; J gene: TRBJ1-5; CDR3 length: 13; CDR3 protein: CASSTTGGQPQHF
V gene: TRBV18; J gene: TRBJ2-5; CDR3 length: 12; CDR3 protein: CASSPAEETQYF